This TCR beta chain stems from a study of response to subunit inactivated influenza vaccine. Whole-study results and caveats: Authors suggested seasonal influenza vaccinations each recruit few new T cells.

Concerning this clonotype: What it binds is not known.

The trim removed 6 bases at V and 2 bases at J, leaving 9 bases unmatched. Looked up from germline, CDR1 is SNHLY and CDR2 is FYNNEI. The CDR3 has 15 residues. MiXCR, run by TCRdb on the RT-PCR reads, gives a single entry per CDR3 protein. The data contain about 570,000 distinct CDR3 sequences, about 10% of them seen just once; the ten biggest clones take up around 10%. This sample also belongs to another study, concerning T cells expressing NK-cell markers. That work states: The authors generated TCR beta cDNA through 5'RACE template switching with UMIs. Underlying the TCR beta repertoires were sorted CD3+CD56+NKG2C+, CD3+CD56+NKG2C- and CD3+CD56-NKG2C+ T cells. There were seven HCMV-seropositive donors and one seronegative donor among the eight sequenced. In more than five donors, dominant CD3+CD56+NKG2C+ clonotypes ranked among the top 10 CD8+ clonotypes.

This receptor was taken from a man aged 45 to 65 who received an inactivated influenza vaccine. The source material was PBMCs from blood, sampled on the day of vaccination. The chain couples TRBV2 to TRBJ2-5; 7 bases map to TRBD2. DNA for the CDR3: TGTGCCAGCAGGTTGGCGGGAGCGGGGCAAGAGACCCAGTACTTC. It translates to CASRLAGAGQETQYF.